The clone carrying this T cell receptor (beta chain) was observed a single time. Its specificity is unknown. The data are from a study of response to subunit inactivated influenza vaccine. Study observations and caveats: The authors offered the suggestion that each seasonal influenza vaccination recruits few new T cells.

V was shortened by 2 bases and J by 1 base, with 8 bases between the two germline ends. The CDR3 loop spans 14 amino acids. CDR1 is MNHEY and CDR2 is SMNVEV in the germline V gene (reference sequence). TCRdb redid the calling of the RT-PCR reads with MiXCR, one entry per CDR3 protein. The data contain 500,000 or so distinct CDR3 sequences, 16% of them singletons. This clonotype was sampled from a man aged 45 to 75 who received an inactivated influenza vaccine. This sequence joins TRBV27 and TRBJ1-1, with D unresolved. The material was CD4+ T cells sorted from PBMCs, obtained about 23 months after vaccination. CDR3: CASSLERENTEAFF. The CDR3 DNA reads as TGTGCCAGCAGTTTAGAGAGGGAGAACACTGAAGCTTTCTTT.